The T cell receptor (beta chain) described here comes from a study of blood T cell repertoires in COVID-19. Study in general: Sources were T cells, B-cell-depleted T cells, or PBMCs; the material itself was cDNA or gDNA.

V gave up 6 bases and J gave up 7 bases, with 6 bases separating them. This CDR3 contains 11 residues. CDR1 is SNHLY, CDR2 FYNNEI, per germline. Assay used: immunoSEQ multiplex PCR; TCRdb lists only in-frame clones, some missing. The sample shows approximately 170,000 clones, 83% of them seen only once. This TCR was recovered from a woman older than 75 with acute or convalescent COVID-19. This chain uses TRBV2 with TRBJ2-2; unclear D gene. The sample comprised peripheral blood. CDR3 bases: TGTGCCAGCAGCGGTCACGGGGAGCTGTTTTTT. It codes for CASSGHGELFF. Filled out from reference TRBV2 and TRBJ2-2, the complete variable domain reads EPEVTQTPSHQVTQMGQEVILRCVPISNHLYFYWYRQILGQKVEFLVSFYNNEISEKSEIFDDQFSVERPDGSNFTLKIRSTKLEDSAMYFCASSGHGELFFGEGSRLTVL.